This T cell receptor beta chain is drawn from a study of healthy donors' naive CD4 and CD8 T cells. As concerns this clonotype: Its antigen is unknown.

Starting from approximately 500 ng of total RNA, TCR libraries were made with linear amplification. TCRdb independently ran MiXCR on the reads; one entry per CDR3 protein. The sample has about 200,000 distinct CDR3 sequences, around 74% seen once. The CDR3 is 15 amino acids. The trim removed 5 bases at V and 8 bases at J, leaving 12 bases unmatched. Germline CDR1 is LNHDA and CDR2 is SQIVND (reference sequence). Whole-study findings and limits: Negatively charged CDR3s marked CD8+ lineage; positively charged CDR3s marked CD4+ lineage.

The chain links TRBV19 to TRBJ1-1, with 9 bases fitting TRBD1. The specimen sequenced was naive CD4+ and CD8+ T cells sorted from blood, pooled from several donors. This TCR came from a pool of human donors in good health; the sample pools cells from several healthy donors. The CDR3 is CASSLRTGGPVEAFF. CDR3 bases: TGTGCCAGTAGTCTCCGCACAGGGGGCCCAGTAGAAGCTTTCTTT. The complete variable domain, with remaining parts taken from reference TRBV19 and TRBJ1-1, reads DGGITQSPKYLFRKEGQNVTLSCEQNLNHDAMYWYRQDPGQGLRLIYYSQIVNDFQKGDIAEGYSVSREKKESFPLTVTSAQKNPTAFYLCASSLRTGGPVEAFFGQGTRLTVV.